This is a list of T cell receptor beta chains from one sample in a study of regulatory T cells in long-lasting Graves disease. TCRdb analysed the multiplex PCR reads with MiXCR anew, one entry per CDR3 protein. The data hold hundreds of thousands of distinct CDR3 sequences, with about a sixth observed a single time. The specimen comprised peripheral blood mononuclear cells (PBMCs), sampled at new diagnosis, from a patient treated with antithyroid drugs. These receptors originate from a female donor with Graves disease. The CDR3 runs from the conserved cysteine through the conserved F or W. The D gene is left open where the match is weak. Clone size appears in some rows only: once, few, many, or a class for an expanded clone.

d_call,j_call,clone_size,v_call,cdr3_nt,cdr3_aa
.,TRBJ2-7,many,TRBV9,TGTGCCAGCAGCGTAAGAGTTGCCAGCTACAGGAACACCTACGAGCAGTACTTC,CASSVRVASYRNTYEQYF
TRBD1,TRBJ2-7,many,TRBV7-6,TGTGCCAGCAGCCAACCGGGACAGGGGGCCTACGAGCAGTACTTC,CASSQPGQGAYEQYF
.,TRBJ1-5,many,TRBV28,TGTGCCAGCAGTGACTCGACCCGTACAACAAATCAGCCCCAGCATTTT,CASSDSTRTTNQPQHF
TRBD2,TRBJ2-2,.,TRBV7-3,TGTGCCAGCAGCTACCTCGGGGGGGGGTCAAGTTACACCGGGGAGCTGTTTTTT,CASSYLGGGSSYTGELFF
TRBD1,TRBJ1-5,.,TRBV6-1,TGTGCCAGCAGCCCCCTGACAGGGTTTAGCAATCAGCCCCAGCATTTT,CASSPLTGFSNQPQHF
TRBD1,TRBJ2-6,.,TRBV14,TGTGCCAGCACAAGGACAGGGACTGGGGCCAACGTCCTGACTTTC,CASTRTGTGANVLTF
TRBD2,TRBJ2-7,many,TRBV5-1,TGCGCCAGCAGCTCGTGGACTAGCGGGGGCTACGAGCAGTACTTC,CASSSWTSGGYEQYF
.,TRBJ1-2,many,TRBV12-5,TGTGCTAGTGCCCAGGCTAACTATGGCTACACCTTC,CASAQANYGYTF
.,TRBJ1-1,many,TRBV5-6,TGTGCCAGCAGCTCGAGGGTTTCGGCCACTGAAGCTTTCTTT,CASSSRVSATEAFF
.,TRBJ1-2,many,TRBV18,TGTGCCAGCTCTCCCCGAGGATGGCCTGGCTACACCTTC,CASSPRGWPGYTF
.,TRBJ2-5,many,TRBV29-1,TGCAGCGGCGGCAGGGCAGAGGAGACCCAGTACTTC,CSGGRAEETQYF
.,TRBJ1-1,many,TRBV5-1,TGCGCCAGCAGCTTGAGATGGGAAGCTGAAGCTTTCTTT,CASSLRWEAEAFF
.,TRBJ2-5,.,TRBV7-2,TGTGCCAGCTTATACGTTACAGGACGCGAGGAGACCCAGTACTTC,CASLYVTGREETQYF
.,TRBJ2-5,.,TRBV18,TGTGCCAGCTCACCACCCGTTCAGGGGGGTTTTGAGACCCAGTACTTC,CASSPPVQGGFETQYF
.,TRBJ2-5,many,TRBV24-1,TGTGCCACCAGTGATCTACAGGCTCAAGAGACCCAGTACTTC,CATSDLQAQETQYF
.,TRBJ2-1,many,TRBV11-2,TGTGCCAGCAGCTCAGTTAAGGGGTCCTACAATGAGCAGTTCTTC,CASSSVKGSYNEQFF
.,TRBJ2-6,few,TRBV7-9,TGTGCCAGCAGCCTAAAACCAACAGGGATCCAACGGGCCAACGTCCTGACTTTC,CASSLKPTGIQRANVLTF
.,TRBJ2-7,many,TRBV20-1,TGCAGTGCTAGAGTGGACCCCGCGACCTACGAGCAGTACTTC,CSARVDPATYEQYF
.,TRBJ1-2,many,TRBV6-1,TGTGCCAGCAGTGAAGCCCAGGGCAGCTATGGCTACACCTTC,CASSEAQGSYGYTF
TRBD2,TRBJ2-3,many,TRBV12-5,TGTGCTAGTGGTTTGACGGGGGGGTCAGATACGCAGTATTTT,CASGLTGGSDTQYF
.,TRBJ2-2,many,TRBV11-2,TGTGCCAGCAGCACCGGACCGACCGGGGAGCTGTTTTTT,CASSTGPTGELFF
.,TRBJ1-1,many,TRBV30,TGTGCCTGGATGTCGGCGAGGACTGAAGCTTTCTTT,CAWMSARTEAFF
TRBD2,TRBJ2-3,few,TRBV14,TGTGCCAGCAGCCAACAACGGGCTAGCGGGAGTTTGGCAGATACGCAGTATTTT,CASSQQRASGSLADTQYF
TRBD2,TRBJ2-1,.,TRBV6-4,TGTGCCAGCAGTGACGGGACTAGCAGGAGCTCCTACAATGAGCAGTTCTTC,CASSDGTSRSSYNEQFF
TRBD1,TRBJ1-2,many,TRBV5-1,TGCGCCAGCAGCTTGAACACCGGACAGGGGAACTATGGCTACACCTTC,CASSLNTGQGNYGYTF
TRBD2,TRBJ2-5,.,TRBV7-6,TGTGCCAGCAGCTTAGTCGGACTAGCGGGGTTCGAGACCCAGTACTTC,CASSLVGLAGFETQYF
TRBD2,TRBJ2-7,many,TRBV7-4,TGTGCCAGCAGCTTAGCGGGGACTAGCGGGAGAGACAACGAGCAGTACTTC,CASSLAGTSGRDNEQYF
.,TRBJ2-3,many,TRBV7-2,TGTGCCAGCAGCTTAGTACCAGGGTCTAGCACAGATACGCAGTATTTT,CASSLVPGSSTDTQYF
.,TRBJ1-5,many,TRBV2,TGTGCCAGCAGTGAAGGGAGGGACCAGCCCCAGCATTTT,CASSEGRDQPQHF
.,TRBJ2-1,.,TRBV7-9,TGTGCCAGCAATCAACGGGGAGAGAGCTCCTACAATGAGCAGTTCTTC,CASNQRGESSYNEQFF
TRBD1,TRBJ1-3,few,TRBV5-5,TGTGCCAGCAGCATAAGACAGGGGACCAACTCTGGAAACACCATATATTTT,CASSIRQGTNSGNTIYF
.,TRBJ1-5,few,TRBV4-3,TGCGCCAGCAGCCAAGATGTCGCTTTCGGGAGCAATCAGCCCCAGCATTTT,CASSQDVAFGSNQPQHF
.,TRBJ1-1,many,TRBV29-1,TGCAGCGTTGAAGAGCGTCCGGACAGCTTGAACACTGAAGCTTTCTTT,CSVEERPDSLNTEAFF
.,TRBJ1-1,many,TRBV7-3,TGTGCCAGCAGAATAGACAGGAACACTGAAGCTTTCTTT,CASRIDRNTEAFF
TRBD1,TRBJ2-2,many,TRBV9,TGTGCCAGCAGCTCGCCGGGACAGGGTGTCGGGGAGCTGTTTTTT,CASSSPGQGVGELFF
TRBD2,TRBJ2-3,many,TRBV27,TGTGCCACCAGGACTAGCGGGGGTACAGATACGCAGTATTTT,CATRTSGGTDTQYF
TRBD1,TRBJ2-2,.,TRBV29-1,TGCAGCGTTGAAGGCAGGGGGTTTAACACCGGGGAGCTGTTTTTT,CSVEGRGFNTGELFF
.,TRBJ2-3,.,TRBV9,TGTGCCAGCAGCCCATGGTTGGCGGCTACAGATACGCAGTATTTT,CASSPWLAATDTQYF
TRBD2,TRBJ2-2,.,TRBV11-2,TGTGCCAGCAGCTTGAATCTAGCGGGAGGGCGTCCCACCGGGGAGCTGTTTTTT,CASSLNLAGGRPTGELFF
.,TRBJ2-7,many,TRBV3-1,TGTGCCAGCAGTCTCCCAGGCGGGGCCTACGAGCAGTACTTC,CASSLPGGAYEQYF
.,TRBJ2-2,few,TRBV27,TGTGCCAGCAGTGGCGGGCCAGGGGGCTTTCTAGCGGGGATCCCCGGGGAGCTGTTTTTT,CASSGGPGGFLAGIPGELFF
.,TRBJ1-2,few,TRBV5-1,TGCGCCAGCAGCTTGGGGCGGAGACTTTACGGCTACACCTTC,CASSLGRRLYGYTF
.,TRBJ1-2,few,TRBV4-1,TGCGCCAGCAGCCACCCCTTTCGGCAGGGTGATGGCTACACCTTC,CASSHPFRQGDGYTF
.,TRBJ1-1,many,TRBV11-2,TGTGCCAGCAGCTTATTTCCGGGGCTCACTGAAGCTTTCTTT,CASSLFPGLTEAFF
.,TRBJ2-1,many,TRBV11-2,TGTGCCAGCAGCTTAGATCTCCGGGCCGGGTCCTACAATGAGCAGTTCTTC,CASSLDLRAGSYNEQFF
.,TRBJ1-1,many,TRBV5-4,TGTGCCAGCAGCTACGGGGCATCAGGGAACACTGAAGCTTTCTTT,CASSYGASGNTEAFF